One sample yielded the 19 T cell receptor beta chains listed below, sequenced in a study of neurological immune-mediated disorders. TCRdb called the 5' RACE reads again in MiXCR, with one record for every CDR3 protein. Of over 35,000 distinct CDR3 sequences in the sample, 3.5% to 4.5% were seen once. Sequences were obtained from PBMCs. These TCRs come from a man in his thirties or forties with multiple sclerosis.

This clonotype was detected many times. The chain is built from TRBV6-2 or TRBV6-3 and TRBJ1-1; no reliable D call. The germline V gene has CDR1 MNHEY and CDR2 SVGEGT. Trimming cost V 0 bases and J 7 bases, with 15 bases left between them. The CDR3 totals 15 residues. CDR3 amino acids: CASSYSIGNSGEAFF. The CDR3 DNA sequence: TGTGCCAGCAGTTACTCGATAGGAAACAGTGGTGAAGCTTTCTTT.

This clonotype has at least ten counts. The rearrangement joins TRBV6-6 to TRBJ1-1; D gene ambiguous. Germline V gene data show CDR1 as MNHNY and CDR2 as SVGAGI (reference sequence). The CDR3 sequence is 9 residues long. Trimming cost V 4 bases and J 11 bases, with 5 bases left between them. The CDR3 region is CASSLEAFF. The CDR3 DNA is TGTGCCAGCAGTTTAGAGGCTTTCTTT.

This clonotype was observed at least ten times. The rearrangement uses TRBV5-1 and TRBJ2-1; tentatively, D is TRBD1 (6 bases). Germline CDR1 is SGHRS and CDR2 is YFSETQ. Trimming took 0 bases from V and 5 from J, leaving 15 bases between them. The CDR3 consists of 16 residues. CDR3 sequence: CASSLGQARVDNEQFF. In nucleotides, the CDR3 is TGCGCCAGCAGCTTGGGACAGGCGAGGGTGGACAATGAGCAGTTCTTC.

V gene TRBV20-1 combines with J gene TRBJ1-1, with 9 bases matching TRBD1. Germline V gene data show CDR1 as DFQATT and CDR2 as SNEGSKA (reference sequence). This CDR3 spans 15 amino acids. The V gene end was trimmed by 0 bases and the J gene end by 11 bases; junction bases not matched to a gene: 13. Here the CDR3 DNA reads TGCAGTGCTAGAGATCCGCGGACAGGGGAAAATGGCGCTTTCTTT. Residues: CSARDPRTGENGAFF.

Many counts were recorded for this clonotype. The V call is TRBV4-1, the J call TRBJ2-3; unclear D gene. The V and J ends lost 7 bases and 10 bases respectively, with 9 bases between them. This CDR3 is 10 amino acids long. In germline, CDR1 is MGHRA, CDR2 YSYEKL. CDR3 loop: CASNSDPQYF. The CDR3 DNA is TGCGCCAGCAACTCGGACCCGCAGTATTTT.

This clonotype has at least ten counts. The gene calls are TRBV7-3 and TRBJ1-1; 7 positions agree with TRBD1. Looked up from germline, CDR1 is SGHTA and CDR2 is FQGTGA. Germline trimming cut 5 bases from V and 4 bases from J; bases unmatched to any gene: 13. CDR3 length: 16 residues. CDR3 region: CASSPGQSGWGTEAFF. CDR3 bases: TGTGCCAGCAGCCCGGGACAGTCGGGATGGGGCACTGAAGCTTTCTTT.

This clonotype was seen many times. J is TRBJ1-1 and V is TRBV20-1; a weak D match, TRBD1 (5 bases). V was trimmed by 6 bases and J by 1 base, leaving 12 bases between them. The CDR3 extends over 13 amino acids. CDR1 DFQATT and CDR2 SNEGSKA come from the germline V gene (reference sequence). The CDR3 spells CSASGTPNTEAFF. The DNA of the CDR3 is TGCAGTGCCTCCGGGACGCCGAACACTGAAGCTTTCTTT.

This clonotype was detected ten times or more. This chain connects TRBV7-9 to TRBJ2-5; no definite D call. The CDR3 length is 13 residues. CDR1 is SEHNR, CDR2 FQNEAQ, per germline (reference sequence). The germline V and J ends were trimmed by 6 bases and 3 bases, with 11 bases remaining between them. The CDR3 is CASSRRWEETQYF. CDR3 DNA sequence: TGTGCCAGCAGTCGTCGCTGGGAAGAGACCCAGTACTTC.

This clonotype was counted between two and nine times. The chain is built from TRBV4-3 and TRBJ2-7, with D perhaps matching TRBD2 (7 bases). V lost 4 bases to trimming and J lost 7 bases, with 20 bases between them. Germline CDR1 reads LGHNA; CDR2 reads YSLEER. This CDR3 spans 15 amino acids. CDR3 loop: CASSPTYGGAVEQYF. The CDR3 DNA is TGCGCCAGCAGCCCCACCTATGGGGGGGCCGTAGAGCAGTACTTC.

The sample holds many counts of this clonotype. The J gene is TRBJ2-7, the V gene TRBV4-3; D tentatively fits TRBD1 or TRBD2 (5 bases each). The CDR3 contains 16 residues. In germline, CDR1 is LGHNA, CDR2 YSLEER. V was clipped by 3 bases and J by 2 bases, with 17 bases between them. The CDR3 region is CASSHDQGTLTYEQYF. As DNA, the CDR3 is TGCGCCAGCAGCCATGACCAAGGGACCCTTACCTACGAGCAGTACTTC.

This clonotype was seen repeatedly, ten times or more. This chain links TRBV3-1 with TRBJ2-1, with TRBD2 matching over 7 bases. Losses at the gene ends were 1 base for V and 10 bases for J; bases not matched to a gene: 4. Per germline, CDR1 LGHDT and CDR2 YNNKEL (reference sequence). The CDR3 covers 13 residues. The CDR3 DNA reads as TGTGCCAGCAGCCAAGTTCCCGGGGGGGAGCAGTTCTTC. The encoded protein is CASSQVPGGEQFF.

In the case of this clonotype: This may stem from a read error, because a much larger clone lies one nucleotide away. J is TRBJ2-7 and V is TRBV5-6; tentative D call: TRBD2 (6 bases). Trimming removed 4 bases at V and 3 bases at J, with 8 bases between. This CDR3 has 12 amino acids. From germline, CDR1 is SGHDT and CDR2 YYEEEE. Here the CDR3 DNA reads TGTGCCAGCAGCAAGGACTACTACGAGCAGTACTTC. Protein product: CASSKDYYEQYF.

This clonotype has a count of ten or more. This chain links TRBV7-6 with TRBJ1-5, with 7 bases aligning to TRBD1. Germline V gives CDR1 SGHVS, CDR2 FNYEAQ. The CDR3 sequence is 13 residues long. J gave up 5 bases and V 6 bases, and 4 bases lay outside the gene matches. The CDR3 reads CASSDREHQPQHF. CDR3 in DNA: TGTGCCAGCAGTGACAGGGAGCATCAGCCCCAGCATTTT.

This clonotype has at least ten counts. The V gene is TRBV7-9, the J gene TRBJ2-7, with 10 bases fitting TRBD1. V lost 0 bases and J lost 1; bases outside the gene matches: 3. CDR1 SEHNR and CDR2 FQNEAQ come from the germline V gene (reference sequence). CDR3 length equals 16 residues. The CDR3 sequence is CASSLAPGQGSYEQYF. CDR3 nucleotide sequence: TGTGCCAGCAGCTTAGCTCCGGGACAGGGGTCCTACGAGCAGTACTTC.

The rearrangement joins TRBV25-1 to TRBJ2-5; 10 bases fit TRBD2. Germline loops: CDR1 MGHDK, CDR2 SYGVNS. The CDR3 runs to 15 residues. V lost 2 bases to trimming and J lost 7 bases; unmatched junction nucleotides: 7. Written as DNA, the CDR3 is TGTGCCAGCAGTGAAATGGGACTAGCGACGGGGACCCAGTACTTC. It translates to CASSEMGLATGTQYF.

Turning to this clonotype: At one end, the junction sequence differs from germline, possibly due to a read error. The chain couples TRBV7-2 to TRBJ2-2, with 7 nucleotides matching TRBD1. Germline assignment: CDR1 SGHTA and CDR2 FQGNSA. The CDR3 consists of 16 residues. In DNA form, the CDR3 reads TGTGCCAGCAGCTTAGGATTAGCAGGGGGACCCGGTGAGCTGTTTTTT. Translating gives CASSLGLAGGPGELFF.

At least ten counts were recorded for this clonotype. The V call is TRBV4-3, the J call TRBJ1-1; 7 bases are shared with TRBD1. This CDR3 comprises 14 residues. V was clipped by 5 bases and J by 5 bases; unmatched bases: 8. CDR1 LGHNA and CDR2 YSLEER come from the germline V gene. Here the CDR3 DNA reads TGCGCCAGCAGCGACAACAGGGGCCTTACTGAAGCTTTCTTT. Translating gives CASSDNRGLTEAFF.

This clonotype was counted at least ten times. The CDR3 DNA reads TGCAGTGCCCAGGACCCTGGGGCCAACGTCCTGACTTTC. Translating it yields CSAQDPGANVLTF. The chain uses TRBV20-1 and TRBJ2-6; no clear D gene. The CDR3 is made up of 13 amino acids. The ends were cut back, 6 bases at V and 2 bases at J, with 8 bases in the middle. The germline gives CDR1 DFQATT, CDR2 SNEGSKA (reference sequence).

This clonotype showed up many times. The J gene is TRBJ1-5, the V gene TRBV20-1; D is undetermined. Germline V gene lookup returns CDR1 DFQATT and CDR2 SNEGSKA (reference sequence). The CDR3 extends over 10 amino acids. V lost 6 bases to trimming and J lost 5 bases, with 5 bases between them. The CDR3 is CSAMDQPQHF. The CDR3 nucleotides are TGCAGTGCGATGGATCAGCCCCAGCATTTT.